One and the same sample provided the 3 T cell receptor beta chains below, sequenced in a study of human T cells and chemical hapten exposure. Before extraction, the whole blood was not fractionated, and total RNA was taken from it. MiXCR, applied by TCRdb to the 5' RACE reads, yields one record per CDR3 protein. The top ten clones hold under 1.5% of a sample with approximately 150,000 distinct CDR3 sequences, around 4.1% of them seen once. These receptors were collected from a female donor in good health.

Remarks on this clonotype: A much larger clonotype is one base distant, so this may be a read error. The chain links TRBV29-1 to TRBJ2-1, with 8 bases matching TRBD1. Per germline, CDR1 SQVTM and CDR2 ANQGSEA. Trimming took 7 bases from V and 14 from J; bases not matched to a gene: 7. The length of the CDR3 is 10 residues. The CDR3 DNA reads as TGCAGCGGTGGAGGGACAGGAGAGTTCTTC. It encodes CSGGGTGEFF.

In its sample, this clonotype was seen many times. This sequence joins TRBV5-1 and TRBJ1-1; TRBD1 might be the D (6 bases). The V end lost 4 bases, the J end lost 0 bases, and 19 bases lay between the germline ends. The CDR3 sequence is 17 residues long. CDR1 and CDR2 from the germline V gene are SGHRS and YFSETQ. The CDR3: CASSPSPMTGLNTEAFF. The CDR3 nucleotides read TGCGCCAGCAGCCCCAGCCCGATGACAGGCTTGAACACTGAAGCTTTCTTT.

This clonotype was detected ten times or more. This chain connects TRBV10-3 to TRBJ1-1; D is unclear. The V end lost 10 bases, the J end lost 1 base, and 13 bases lay between the germline ends. This CDR3 comprises 13 residues. Looked up from germline, CDR1 is ENHRY and CDR2 is SYGVKD. CDR3 bases: TGTGCCACCCGCCTGGAGGGGAACACTGAAGCTTTCTTT. Protein: CATRLEGNTEAFF.